One and the same sample provided the 22 T cell receptor beta chains below, sequenced in a study of tumour-infiltrating T cells in Burkitt lymphoma. Clones were read by immunoSEQ multiplex PCR, and TCRdb kept only the in-frame ones, dropping some. This sample carries some 15,000 clones, about 77% of them seen once, and the ten largest clones take less than 2.5%. The specimen sequenced was tumor tissue. Source of these receptors: a human donor with diffuse large B-cell lymphoma.

On this clone: The junction shows a germline mismatch at one end, possibly a read error. This chain links TRBV30 with TRBJ1-1, with D unresolved. This CDR3 is 9 amino acids long. The V gene's germline CDR1 is GTSNPN and CDR2 SVGIG (reference sequence). CDR3 in DNA: TGTGCCTGGAGGGCCCACCGAGACTTT. As protein: CAWRAHRDF.

The rearrangement uses TRBV19 and TRBJ1-5; 10 bases fit TRBD1. The ends lost 9 bases at V and 5 bases at J; junction bases unmatched: 19. Germline assignment: CDR1 LNHDA and CDR2 SQIVND (reference sequence). This CDR3 has 18 amino acids. CDR3 residues: CARPCDRGPADRDQPQHF. CDR3 bases: TGTGCCAGGCCTTGCGACAGGGGGCCCGCTGATCGTGATCAGCCCCAGCATTTT.

V is TRBV7-9 and J is TRBJ1-1; D unclear. The CDR3 runs 11 residues. Germline V gene sequence: CDR1 SEHNR, CDR2 FQNEAQ (reference sequence). V dropped 4 bases and J dropped 5 bases, with 5 bases sitting between them. The CDR3 sequence is CASSSKTEAFF. CDR3 in DNA: TGTGCCAGCAGCTCGAAGACTGAAGCTTTCTTT.

The V call is TRBV4-3, the J call TRBJ1-6; D is undetermined. CDR1 and CDR2 from the germline V gene are LGHNA and YSLEER. Deletions cut 0 bases from V and 9 bases from J, with 15 bases between. The CDR3 loop spans 16 amino acids. The CDR3 is CASSQDGLGFASPLHF. For the CDR3, the DNA is TGCGCCAGCAGCCAAGATGGGCTAGGTTTTGCTTCACCCCTCCACTTT.

The chain uses TRBV6-5 and TRBJ2-1; D not resolved. The germline V gene encodes CDR1 MNHEY and CDR2 SVGAGI. V dropped 7 bases and J dropped 2 bases, with 15 bases sitting between them. The CDR3 loop spans 15 amino acids. The CDR3: CASMVLGGPYNEQFF. In nucleotides, the CDR3 is TGTGCCAGCATGGTCCTGGGCGGTCCCTACAATGAGCAGTTCTTC.

The chain uses TRBV7-2 and TRBJ2-1; D remains unclear. CDR3 length equals 13 residues. V lost 0 bases and J 3 bases, leaving 3 bases between the germline ends. CDR1 and CDR2 from the germline V gene are SGHTA and FQGNSA. CDR3 nucleotides: TGTGCCAGCAGCTTAGCCAACTACAATGAGCAGTTCTTC. Its protein product is CASSLANYNEQFF. Variable domain in full (rest from reference TRBV7-2 and TRBJ2-1): GAGVSQSPSNKVTEKGKDVELRCDPISGHTALYWYRQSLGQGLEFLIYFQGNSAPDKSGLPSDRFSAERTGGSVSTLTIQRTQQEDSAVYLCASSLANYNEQFFGPGTRLTVL.

This clone has just a few counts. The V gene is TRBV19, the J gene TRBJ1-1; D not resolved. Germline CDR1 LNHDA, CDR2 SQIVND (reference sequence). The CDR3 spans 13 residues. With 1 base removed from V and 1 base from J, the gap between germline ends came to 4 bases. CDR3 nucleotide sequence: TGTGCCAGTAGTATAGGGCAGAACACTGAAGCTTTCTTT. This encodes CASSIGQNTEAFF. The full variable domain, with the rest looked up from reference TRBV19 and TRBJ1-1, is DGGITQSPKYLFRKEGQNVTLSCEQNLNHDAMYWYRQDPGQGLRLIYYSQIVNDFQKGDIAEGYSVSREKKESFPLTVTSAQKNPTAFYLCASSIGQNTEAFFGQGTRLTVV.

The chain links TRBV10-2 to TRBJ2-7; maybe TRBD2 (6 bases). The CDR3 has 14 residues. From germline, CDR1 is WSHSY and CDR2 SAAADI. V was shortened by 4 bases and J by 7 bases, with 17 bases between the two germline ends. The CDR3 reads CASSVPGVAREQYF. CDR3 nucleotide sequence: TGCGCCAGCAGTGTTCCGGGAGTGGCGAGGGAGCAGTACTTC.

CDR3 region: CASSIDRIEAFF. The CDR3 DNA reads as TGTGCCAGTAGTATAGACAGGATCGAAGCTTTCTTT. J is TRBJ1-1 and V is TRBV19, with no clear D. CDR3 size: 12 residues. Germline V lookup: CDR1 LNHDA, CDR2 SQIVND (reference sequence). With 0 bases removed from V and 8 bases from J, the gap between germline ends came to 7 bases.

Here the CDR3 reads CASTPWTGNTEAFF. The CDR3 DNA sequence: TGTGCCAGCACGCCTTGGACAGGGAACACTGAAGCTTTCTTT. The genes are TRBV2 and TRBJ1-1, with 7 bases that match TRBD1. This CDR3 region has 14 residues. Per germline, CDR1 SNHLY and CDR2 FYNNEI. V dropped 7 bases and J dropped 1; count of bases not matched to a gene: 6.

This chain links TRBV5-1 with TRBJ1-5; no reliable D call. The V and J ends lost 4 bases and 4 bases respectively, with 9 bases between them. The CDR3 has 13 amino acids. Germline values: CDR1 SGHRS, CDR2 YFSETQ. For the CDR3, the DNA is TGCGCCAGCAGCCGGGCAGTGAATCAGCCCCAGCATTTT. Translated: CASSRAVNQPQHF.

The chain combines TRBV27 with TRBJ1-2; TRBD1 matches at 10 bases. The CDR3 is made up of 15 amino acids. The trim removed 3 bases at V and 4 bases at J, leaving 5 bases unmatched. Germline CDR1 reads MNHEY; CDR2 reads SMNVEV (reference sequence). The CDR3, as DNA: TGTGCCAGCAGTTTTTCTGGGACAGGGGCCTATGGCTACACCTTC. This codes for CASSFSGTGAYGYTF.

The CDR3 DNA follows: TGCGCCAGCAGCTTGGTACGCAGGGGCAATCAGCCCCAGCATTTT. This translates into CASSLVRRGNQPQHF. The chain links TRBV5-1 to TRBJ1-5; possible D gene TRBD1, 5 bases. There are 15 residues in the CDR3. The germline V and J ends were trimmed by 0 bases and 2 bases, with 9 bases remaining between them. Looked up from germline, CDR1 is SGHRS and CDR2 is YFSETQ.

The rearrangement links TRBV5-8 to TRBJ2-1; 9 bases fit TRBD1. The CDR3 runs 17 residues. In germline, CDR1 is SGHTS, CDR2 YDEGEE. V trimming: 1 base; J trimming: 5 bases; junction bases outside the gene matches: 10. In DNA, the CDR3 is TGTGCCAGCAGCTTGATAGTTGGGACAGGGTTGGACAATGAGCAGTTCTTC. Its protein product is CASSLIVGTGLDNEQFF.

The gene calls are TRBV29-1 and TRBJ1-1; D remains unclear. The CDR3 is 10 residues long. Germline CDR1 SQVTM, CDR2 ANQGSEA. V was pared by 6 bases and J by 4 bases, with 6 bases between. CDR3: CSVLFTEAFF. CDR3 in DNA: TGCAGCGTCCTTTTCACTGAAGCTTTCTTT.

CDR3 protein: CATAGGAKVEQFF. In nucleotides, the CDR3 is TGTGCCACAGCCGGGGGGGCAAAGGTTGAGCAGTTCTTC. This chain uses TRBV7-8 with TRBJ2-1; 8 bases agree with TRBD2. The CDR3 length is 13 residues. Germline V gives CDR1 SGHVS, CDR2 FQNEAQ. V lost 10 bases and J lost 9; bases outside the gene matches: 11.

The sample holds a few counts of this clone. The J gene is TRBJ2-7, the V gene TRBV19; tentative D call: TRBD2 (5 bases). CDR1 LNHDA and CDR2 SQIVND come from the germline V gene (reference sequence). V was clipped by 0 bases and J by 0 bases, with 9 bases between them. The CDR3 spans 15 residues. The CDR3 bases are TGTGCCAGTAGTATAGATCTTGGGAGCTCCTACGAGCAGTACTTC. Its protein product is CASSIDLGSSYEQYF. Filled out from reference TRBV19 and TRBJ2-7, the complete variable domain reads DGGITQSPKYLFRKEGQNVTLSCEQNLNHDAMYWYRQDPGQGLRLIYYSQIVNDFQKGDIAEGYSVSREKKESFPLTVTSAQKNPTAFYLCASSIDLGSSYEQYFGPGTRLTVT.

The chain links TRBV7-2 to TRBJ2-7, with TRBD2 identical over 8 bases. The CDR3 loop spans 15 amino acids. Trimming at V came to 5 bases and at J to 0 bases, leaving 6 bases not matched to a gene. CDR1 is SGHTA and CDR2 is FQGNSA in the germline V gene. The CDR3 protein is CASSVLAVSSYEQYF. In DNA form, the CDR3 reads TGTGCCAGCAGCGTACTAGCGGTGAGCTCCTACGAGCAGTACTTC.

This chain links TRBV5-1 with TRBJ1-1; no firm D call. The CDR3 is 15 amino acids. The germline V gene encodes CDR1 SGHRS and CDR2 YFSETQ. Trimming pared 2 bases from V and 2 bases from J, leaving 13 bases between. The CDR3 spells CASSLRGEPNTEAFF. The CDR3 nucleotides are TGCGCCAGCAGCTTAAGAGGTGAGCCCAACACTGAAGCTTTCTTT. The variable domain in full, with the rest retrieved from reference TRBV5-1 and TRBJ1-1, is KAGVTQTPRYLIKTRGQQVTLSCSPISGHRSVSWYQQTPGQGLQFLFEYFSETQRNKGNFPGRFSGRQFSNSRSEMNVSTLELGDSALYLCASSLRGEPNTEAFFGQGTRLTVV.

This clone occurred once. The J gene is TRBJ2-7, the V gene TRBV7-9; 9 nucleotides agree with TRBD1. The J segment lost 5 bases and the V segment lost 5 bases, leaving 7 bases of the junction unmatched. This CDR3 spans 14 amino acids. In germline, CDR1 is SEHNR, CDR2 FQNEAQ (reference sequence). CDR3 coding DNA: TGTGCCAGCAGCCCCGGACAGGGGTTCCACGAGCAGTACTTC. Amino acid sequence: CASSPGQGFHEQYF.

The chain combines TRBV11-2 with TRBJ2-1; 11 bases map to TRBD2. This CDR3 spans 16 amino acids. After removal of 3 bases from V and 2 bases from J, the junction contained 3 bases not matched to a gene. Germline V gene sequence: CDR1 SGHAT, CDR2 FQNNGV. The CDR3: CASSFSSGRPYNEQFF. DNA for the CDR3: TGTGCCAGCAGCTTTTCTAGCGGGAGGCCCTACAATGAGCAGTTCTTC.

The V call is TRBV9, the J call TRBJ2-6; D may be TRBD2 (5 bases). This CDR3 region has 17 residues. The germline V and J ends were trimmed by 4 bases and 1 base, with 15 bases remaining between them. Looked up from germline, CDR1 is SGDLS and CDR2 is YYNGEE. The CDR3 reads CASSPRTAVSGANVLTF. DNA for the CDR3: TGTGCCAGCAGCCCTCGGACTGCCGTATCTGGGGCCAACGTCCTGACTTTC. Variable domain in full (rest from reference TRBV9 and TRBJ2-6): DSGVTQTPKHLITATGQRVTLRCSPRSGDLSVYWYQQSLDQGLQFLIQYYNGEERAKGNILERFSAQQFPDLHSELNLSSLELGDSALYFCASSPRTAVSGANVLTFGAGSRLTVL.